Presented here are 28 T cell receptor beta chains from one specimen sequenced in a study of blood T cell repertoires in COVID-19. Only in-frame clones appear in the TCRdb table, and some are missing; sequencing was by immunoSEQ multiplex PCR. The sample holds around 280,000 clones, around nine tenths seen once. Input material: PBMCs or T cells enriched from blood (not recorded which). The source of these receptors is a middle-aged woman who had recovered from COVID-19.

The chain has TRBV6-1 and TRBJ1-2, with 7 bases that match TRBD1. Germline CDR1 MNHNS, CDR2 SASEGT. The CDR3 sequence is 16 residues long. With V trimmed by 2 bases and J by 1 base, 7 bases remained unmatched. CDR3 region: CASSESRGQSNYGYTF. CDR3 nucleotide sequence: TGTGCCAGCAGTGAAAGTAGGGGGCAAAGTAACTATGGCTACACCTTC.

The gene calls are TRBV6-6 and TRBJ2-5, with 7 nucleotides matching TRBD1. The CDR3 consists of 14 residues. Germline CDR1 MNHNY, CDR2 SVGAGI (reference sequence). The V segment lost 5 bases and the J segment 1 base; nucleotides outside the gene matches: 4. The CDR3 is CASSRQGFQETQYF. The DNA for the CDR3 is TGTGCCAGCAGTCGACAGGGATTCCAAGAGACCCAGTACTTC.

Regarding this clone: The DNA is left out, because the CDR3 cannot be placed on it with certainty; the CDR3 is given as TCRdb lists it. This chain joins TRBV6-6 and TRBJ1-2. The germline CDR1 and CDR2 sequences are MNHNY and SVGAGI (reference sequence). The CDR3 is 16 residues long, ends included. CDR3 in amino acids: CASSYDFRGSFYGYTF.

V gene TRBV7-8 combines with J gene TRBJ2-6; 7 positions agree with TRBD1. Germline loops: CDR1 SGHVS, CDR2 FQNEAQ. The CDR3 totals 17 residues. V lost 4 bases to trimming and J lost 2 bases; unmatched junction nucleotides: 8. CDR3 DNA: TGTGCCAGCAGCTCACTACCAGACAGGGCTGGGGCCAACGTCCTGACTTTC. Translated: CASSSLPDRAGANVLTF.

The chain carries TRBV23-1 and TRBJ1-5; possibly TRBD1 for D (6 bases). Being an ORF, TRBV23-1 has a function that is uncertain. V lost 7 bases and J 3 bases, leaving 22 bases between the germline ends. CDR3 length: 17 amino acids. The CDR3, as DNA: TGCGCCAGCATCCCGTTCACAGGGCGCTCATTCAATCAGCCCCAGCATTTT. Translation gives CASIPFTGRSFNQPQHF.

This rearrangement joins TRBV11-2 to TRBJ1-1; D unresolved. V was trimmed by 0 bases and J by 6 bases, leaving 11 bases between them. Per the germline V gene, CDR1 is SGHAT and CDR2 is FQNNGV. The CDR3 length is 14 residues. In DNA form, the CDR3 reads TGTGCCAGCAGCTTAGATGGGCAGCGGGCTGAAGCTTTCTTT. Protein: CASSLDGQRAEAFF.

The chain employs TRBV6-1 and TRBJ2-7; 7 bases are a match to TRBD1. Per the germline V gene, CDR1 is MNHNS and CDR2 is SASEGT. Germline trimming cut 0 bases from V and 3 bases from J; bases unmatched to any gene: 5. The CDR3 contains 15 residues. CDR3 amino acids: CASSEARAGGYEQYF. CDR3 bases: TGTGCCAGCAGTGAAGCGAGGGCAGGGGGCTACGAGCAGTACTTC.

The rearrangement links TRBV9 to TRBJ1-3, with TRBD1 as a possible D gene (5 bases). CDR3 size: 14 residues. V shed 0 bases and J shed 7 bases, with 11 bases lying between them. Per germline, CDR1 SGDLS and CDR2 YYNGEE. CDR3 protein: CASSVAGSSNTIYF. For the CDR3, the DNA is TGTGCCAGCAGCGTAGCAGGGTCGTCGAACACCATATATTTT. Drawing the rest from reference TRBV9 and TRBJ1-3, the complete variable domain is DSGVTQTPKHLITATGQRVTLRCSPRSGDLSVYWYQQSLDQGLQFLIQYYNGEERAKGNILERFSAQQFPDLHSELNLSSLELGDSALYFCASSVAGSSNTIYFGEGSWLTVV.

The chain has TRBV4-1 and TRBJ1-5, with TRBD1 identical over 7 bases. V gave up 3 bases and J gave up 2 bases; unmatched junction bases: 4. Per the germline V gene, CDR1 is MGHRA and CDR2 is YSYEKL. The CDR3 covers 15 residues. CDR3 in DNA: TGCGCCAGCAGCCATCGGACAGGAGGCAATCAGCCCCAGCATTTT. Encoded protein: CASSHRTGGNQPQHF.

This sequence joins TRBV5-6 and TRBJ2-5; 9 bases map to TRBD2. The CDR3 sequence is 17 residues long. Germline CDR1 reads SGHDT; CDR2 reads YYEEEE. V dropped 0 bases and J dropped 5; count of bases not matched to a gene: 11. CDR3 bases: TGTGCCAGCAGCTTGGTGGCGGGGGGGGCCCGATGGGAGACCCAGTACTTC. The encoded protein is CASSLVAGGARWETQYF. Full variable domain (missing parts from reference TRBV5-6 and TRBJ2-5): DAGVTQSPTHLIKTRGQQVTLRCSPKSGHDTVSWYQQALGQGPQFIFQYYEEEERQRGNFPDRFSGHQFPNYSSELNVNALLLGDSALYLCASSLVAGGARWETQYFGPGTRLLVL.

The chain employs TRBV6-5 and TRBJ1-1; possibly TRBD1 for D (5 bases). The germline V gene has CDR1 MNHEY and CDR2 SVGAGI. The CDR3 contains 16 residues. The germline V and J ends were trimmed by 0 bases and 2 bases, with 13 bases remaining between them. The CDR3 reads CASSYSGRSVNTEAFF. The DNA of the CDR3 is TGTGCCAGCAGTTACTCGGGGCGAAGCGTTAACACTGAAGCTTTCTTT.

The chain carries TRBV5-4 and TRBJ1-2; 9 bases are a match to TRBD1. The CDR3 spans 15 residues. Unmatched junction bases numbered 8, after V lost 4 bases and J lost 4 bases. Germline V gives CDR1 SGHNT, CDR2 YYREEE (reference sequence). The CDR3 loop is CASSAQGARTYGYTF. CDR3 in DNA: TGTGCCAGCAGCGCACAGGGGGCGCGAACCTATGGCTACACCTTC.

The CDR3 sequence: CASSSNPGVSSGANVLTF. The CDR3 DNA sequence: TGTGCCAGCAGTTCCAATCCAGGCGTATCTTCTGGGGCCAACGTCCTGACTTTC. This chain uses TRBV27 with TRBJ2-6; D gene unclear. Trimming left V 4 bases short and J 1 base short, with 17 bases between. CDR3 size: 18 residues. Germline CDR1 and CDR2: MNHEY and SMNVEV (reference sequence). Using reference TRBV27 and TRBJ2-6 for the parts outside the CDR3, the full variable domain is EAQVTQNPRYLITVTGKKLTVTCSQNMNHEYMSWYRQDPGLGLRQIYYSMNVEVTDKGDVPEGYKVSRKEKRNFPLILESPSPNQTSLYFCASSSNPGVSSGANVLTFGAGSRLTVL.

The chain recombines TRBV5-6 with TRBJ2-2; perhaps TRBD1 as D (6 bases). The germline V gene has CDR1 SGHDT and CDR2 YYEEEE. The CDR3 loop spans 15 amino acids. V was trimmed by 4 bases and J by 1 base, leaving 11 bases between them. CDR3 loop: CASSRGQLNTGELFF. For the CDR3, the DNA is TGTGCCAGCAGCCGAGGACAGCTGAACACCGGGGAGCTGTTTTTT.

The chain links TRBV19 to TRBJ2-1; 10 bases align to TRBD2. CDR3 length: 16 residues. Germline-derived CDR1 and CDR2 are LNHDA and SQIVND (reference sequence). Germline trimming cut 5 bases from V and 1 base from J; bases unmatched to any gene: 5. DNA of the CDR3: TGTGCCAGTAGTGAGGCGACTAGCGGGTCCTACAATGAGCAGTTCTTC. Translated: CASSEATSGSYNEQFF.

The chain couples TRBV6-5 to TRBJ1-2; 7 bases agree with TRBD1. CDR1 is MNHEY, CDR2 SVGAGI, per germline. The CDR3 is 15 amino acids. V was clipped by 10 bases and J by 1 base; unmatched bases: 12. Written as DNA, the CDR3 is TGTGCCACCCATCACCCGGGACAGAATAACTATGGCTACACCTTC. This encodes CATHHPGQNNYGYTF.

This rearrangement joins TRBV19 to TRBJ1-2, with D unclear. The CDR3 has 13 residues. CDR1 LNHDA and CDR2 SQIVND come from the germline V gene (reference sequence). V shed 5 bases and J shed 5 bases, with 12 bases lying between them. CDR3 sequence (DNA): TGTGCCAGTAGTGCGGGGTTTAATTATGGCTACACCTTC. It specifies CASSAGFNYGYTF.

CDR3 residues: CSEGGSGNTDTQYF. Here the CDR3 DNA reads TGCAGCGAGGGGGGTAGCGGAAACACAGATACGCAGTATTTT. The chain has TRBV29-1 and TRBJ2-3; either TRBD1 or TRBD2 may supply D (6 bases each). The V end lost 7 bases, the J end lost 2 bases, and 16 bases lay between the germline ends. CDR3 size: 14 residues. Germline V gives CDR1 SQVTM, CDR2 ANQGSEA.

This clone was found a few times. This chain links TRBV6-6 with TRBJ2-6; D is possibly TRBD2 (6 bases). Trimming shortened V by 5 bases and J by 0 bases, and 17 bases separated the two germline ends. Germline CDR1 reads MNHNY; CDR2 reads SVGAGI (reference sequence). This CDR3 comprises 18 residues. CDR3 sequence (DNA): TGTGCCAGCAGTCGTAGTGGCGGGATGCCCTCTGGGGCCAACGTCCTGACTTTC. Amino acids: CASSRSGGMPSGANVLTF.

This clone was detected once. As DNA, the CDR3 is TGTGCCTGGAGTGGGACATGGACAGGAGATTCTTACTATGGCTACACCTTC. Translating gives CAWSGTWTGDSYYGYTF. The chain carries TRBV30 and TRBJ1-2, with TRBD1 identical over 7 bases. Germline V gives CDR1 GTSNPN, CDR2 SVGIG (reference sequence). J was trimmed by 3 bases and V by 1 base; bases with no gene match: 14. The CDR3 contains 17 residues.

The chain combines TRBV7-9 with TRBJ1-1; D is perhaps TRBD1 (6 bases). V was cut by 4 bases and J by 1 base, with 10 bases left in between. Germline V CDR1 and CDR2: SEHNR, FQNEAQ (reference sequence). The CDR3 runs 14 residues. In nucleotides, the CDR3 is TGTGCCAGCAGCTCCGGACAGAAGAACACTGAAGCTTTCTTT. This translates into CASSSGQKNTEAFF.

This chain links TRBV9 with TRBJ1-1; D is possibly TRBD1 (5 bases). The CDR3 is 14 residues long. V lost 1 base to trimming and J lost 7 bases, with 14 bases between them. Germline V gene data show CDR1 as SGDLS and CDR2 as YYNGEE. In DNA form, the CDR3 reads TGTGCCAGCAGCGTATCTGGGGCGTCAGGTGAAGCTTTCTTT. Its protein is CASSVSGASGEAFF.

This chain connects TRBV29-1 to TRBJ2-5; possible D gene TRBD2, 5 bases. Germline V gene data show CDR1 as SQVTM and CDR2 as ANQGSEA. The ends were cut back, 4 bases at V and 9 bases at J, with 18 bases in the middle. The CDR3 consists of 13 residues. The CDR3 sequence: CSVAPSGPGAQYF. As DNA, the CDR3 is TGCAGCGTTGCCCCCAGCGGACCTGGGGCCCAGTACTTC.

The chain couples TRBV7-6 to TRBJ2-1; TRBD2 matches 7 bases. V lost 5 bases and J lost 12; bases outside the gene matches: 16. Germline CDR1 SGHVS, CDR2 FNYEAQ. The CDR3 is 15 amino acids. The CDR3 nucleotides are TGTGCCAGCAGCGACCCCTGGGGGGAGGGAAAATGGCAGTTCTTC. This gives the protein CASSDPWGEGKWQFF.

The V and J genes are TRBV30 and TRBJ1-6; maybe TRBD1 (6 bases). Germline loops: CDR1 GTSNPN, CDR2 SVGIG (reference sequence). This CDR3 has 15 residues. V lost 3 bases and J 7 bases, leaving 16 bases between the germline ends. DNA of the CDR3: TGTGCCTGGAGAAGAACAGGGCTTGGAAATTCACCCCTCCACTTT. As protein: CAWRRTGLGNSPLHF.

The rearrangement joins TRBV19 to TRBJ1-1; no clear D. The germline V and J ends were trimmed by 1 base and 6 bases, with 9 bases remaining between them. The CDR3 length is 13 residues. Germline loops: CDR1 LNHDA, CDR2 SQIVND (reference sequence). CDR3 coding DNA: TGTGCCAGTAGTATAGTCACAGAAGCTGAAGCTTTCTTT. Amino acids: CASSIVTEAEAFF.

The chain uses TRBV5-1 and TRBJ2-3, with TRBD2 identical over 8 bases. The CDR3 runs to 18 residues. Germline trimming cut 1 base from V and 2 bases from J; bases unmatched to any gene: 12. Germline loops: CDR1 SGHRS, CDR2 YFSETQ. CDR3 amino acids: CASSLLSGLAVPTDTQYF. The CDR3, as DNA: TGCGCCAGCAGCTTGCTTAGCGGACTAGCAGTACCCACAGATACGCAGTATTTT.

This clone appeared a few times. The identical CDR3 is also encoded by other nucleotide sequences in the sample. The CDR3 DNA sequence: TGTGCCAGCAGACGGGACAGCGATGGCTACACCTTC. Protein: CASRRDSDGYTF. The chain carries TRBV2 and TRBJ1-2; 7 bases match TRBD1. The V gene's germline CDR1 is SNHLY and CDR2 FYNNEI. The CDR3 is made up of 12 amino acids. V lost 6 bases and J lost 6; bases outside the gene matches: 4.